Listed below are T cell receptor beta chains from one sample, sequenced in a study of blood T cells in healthy people across ages. TCRdb independently ran MiXCR on the 5' RACE reads; one entry per CDR3 protein. The table includes some 1.8 million distinct CDR3 sequences, approximately 39% detected once. The source material was blood. The receptors shown here come from a human donor in good health. Both conserved end residues are part of each CDR3. The D gene is left open where the match is weak. Some rows have no size entry. The others give once, few or many, or a class for an expanded clone.

>NA|TRBV11-2|few|TRBJ2-1
CASSYQASNEQFF
TGTGCCAGCAGCTACCAAGCCAGCAATGAGCAGTTCTTC
>NA|TRBV5-1|NA|TRBJ1-1
CASAPGGAQGAFF
TGCGCCAGCGCCCCGGGAGGCGCACAGGGAGCTTTCTTT
>NA|TRBV19|few|TRBJ1-1
CASGTLDTEAFF
TGTGCCAGCGGGACGTTGGACACTGAAGCTTTCTTT
>NA|TRBV20-1|NA|TRBJ2-7
CSARDLRGTYYEQYF
TGCAGTGCTAGAGATCTAAGGGGGACGTACTACGAGCAGTACTTC
>NA|TRBV27|few|TRBJ2-3
CASSSPLNTDTQYF
TGTGCCAGCAGTTCCCCACTGAACACAGATACGCAGTATTTT
>NA|TRBV7-2|NA|TRBJ1-2
CASSGNRVDGYTF
TGTGCCAGCAGCGGCAACAGGGTTGATGGCTACACCTTC
>TRBD2|TRBV7-9|NA|TRBJ2-3
CASSPGLAGVGDTQYF
TGTGCCAGCAGCCCGGGACTAGCGGGAGTTGGTGATACGCAGTATTTT
>NA|TRBV5-4|NA|TRBJ2-3
CASSSALTTDTQYF
TGTGCCAGCAGCTCAGCTTTGACCACAGATACGCAGTATTTT
>NA|TRBV7-9|NA|TRBJ2-2
CASSSRGGFPGELFF
TGTGCCAGCAGCTCCCGAGGGGGGTTCCCCGGGGAGCTGTTTTTT
>TRBD1|TRBV7-9|few|TRBJ2-7
CASSLVLTGGDEQYF
TGTGCCAGCAGCTTAGTACTGACAGGGGGCGACGAGCAGTACTTC
>TRBD1|TRBV7-2|few|TRBJ1-1
CASSLLGQGRTEAFF
TGTGCCAGCAGCTTACTGGGACAGGGAAGGACTGAAGCTTTCTTT
>TRBD2|TRBV7-2|once|TRBJ2-7
CASRAGLADSYEQYF
TGTGCCAGCAGAGCGGGACTAGCGGATTCCTACGAGCAGTACTTC
>TRBD1|TRBV27|few|TRBJ1-5
CASSFSTGTHQPQHF
TGTGCCAGCAGCTTCTCGACAGGGACGCATCAGCCCCAGCATTTT
>NA|TRBV11-1|NA|TRBJ2-5
CASSSPTGMQETQYF
TGTGCCAGCAGCTCCCCAACAGGGATGCAAGAGACCCAGTACTTC
>TRBD2|TRBV7-9|NA|TRBJ2-3
CASSLEGLALSTDTQYF
TGTGCCAGCAGCTTGGAGGGACTAGCGTTAAGCACAGATACGCAGTATTTT
>NA|TRBV11-2|NA|TRBJ1-1
CASSAVPGTEAFF
TGTGCCAGCAGCGCAGTACCGGGCACTGAAGCTTTCTTT
>NA|TRBV4-3|NA|TRBJ1-1
CASSQDLPPGRAFF
TGCGCCAGCAGCCAAGATCTTCCTCCGGGTCGGGCTTTCTTT
>NA|TRBV28|few|TRBJ1-2
CASTWAVLNYGYTF
TGTGCCAGCACTTGGGCGGTGCTTAACTATGGCTACACCTTC
>NA|TRBV11-3|few|TRBJ2-1
CASSRGQRFYNEQFF
TGTGCCAGCAGCCGAGGACAGCGGTTCTACAATGAGCAGTTCTTC
>NA|TRBV12-3/TRBV12-4|NA|TRBJ2-7
CASSPTGTGRGSEQYF
TGTGCCAGCAGTCCAACCGGTACGGGGCGGGGCAGTGAGCAGTACTTC
>TRBD2|TRBV19|NA|TRBJ2-2
CASSGLAERAGELFF
TGTGCCAGTAGTGGACTAGCGGAGAGGGCCGGGGAGCTGTTTTTT
>TRBD1|TRBV20-1|NA|TRBJ1-2
CSARRIQGYTYGYTF
TGCAGTGCTAGAAGGATACAGGGGTATACCTATGGCTACACCTTC
>NA|TRBV2|NA|TRBJ2-1
CASSDNRGRGEQFF
TGTGCCAGCAGTGACAACCGGGGCCGGGGTGAGCAGTTCTTC
>TRBD1|TRBV24-1|NA|TRBJ2-3
CATSPPGRGNLTDTQYF
TGTGCCACCAGCCCTCCGGGCAGGGGGAATCTTACAGATACGCAGTATTTT
>NA|TRBV7-2|few|TRBJ2-1
CASSLEGSSWYNEQFF
TGTGCCAGCAGCTTAGAGGGCAGTAGTTGGTACAATGAGCAGTTCTTC
>NA|TRBV6-6|NA|TRBJ1-4
CASSSHTTTNEKLFF
TGTGCCAGCAGTTCTCACACCACAACTAATGAAAAACTGTTTTTT
>TRBD2|TRBV20-1|few|TRBJ2-1
CSASGGGASYNEQFF
TGCAGTGCTAGCGGCGGGGGGGCTTCTTACAATGAGCAGTTCTTC
>TRBD2|TRBV5-1|NA|TRBJ2-1
CASSTGLAGGHYSYNEQFF
TGCGCCAGCAGCACGGGACTAGCGGGGGGGCATTACTCCTACAATGAGCAGTTCTTC
>NA|TRBV12-3/TRBV12-4|NA|TRBJ1-5
CASSPRGKGGQPQHF
TGTGCCAGCAGCCCCAGGGGAAAGGGAGGGCAGCCCCAGCATTTT
>NA|TRBV6-2/TRBV6-3|few|TRBJ1-2
CASSYWASSGYTF
TGTGCCAGCAGTTACTGGGCGAGTTCTGGCTACACCTTC
>NA|TRBV29-1|NA|TRBJ1-2
CSVARGAYGYTF
TGCAGCGTTGCCAGGGGTGCCTATGGCTACACCTTC
>NA|TRBV7-2|NA|TRBJ2-7
CASSLGRRTSNYEQYF
TGTGCCAGCAGCTTAGGCCGCCGGACATCGAACTACGAGCAGTACTTC
>NA|TRBV12-3/TRBV12-4|NA|TRBJ1-4
CASSNPGLTNEKRFF
TGTGCCAGCAGTAACCCCGGGCTTACTAATGAAAAACGGTTTTTT
>NA|TRBV20-1|NA|TRBJ1-1
CSALWGGYTEAFF
TGCAGTGCTCTCTGGGGGGGTTACACTGAAGCTTTCTTT
>TRBD2|TRBV6-5|NA|TRBJ2-1
CASSSTRPSGGGYNEQFF
TGTGCCAGCAGTTCAACACGCCCTAGCGGGGGAGGCTACAATGAGCAGTTCTTC
>TRBD1|TRBV7-2|NA|TRBJ1-4
CASSLALGTGLYEKLFF
TGTGCCAGCAGCTTAGCACTAGGGACAGGGTTATATGAAAAACTGTTTTTT
>NA|TRBV5-5|few|TRBJ2-1
CASSLWVDEQFF
TGTGCCAGCAGCTTGTGGGTGGATGAGCAGTTCTTC
>NA|TRBV18|few|TRBJ2-7
CASSPGGPDGLEYEQYF
TGTGCCAGCTCACCCGGAGGGCCGGATGGGCTGGAATACGAGCAGTACTTC
>NA|TRBV18|few|TRBJ2-5
CASSQTGTGQETQYF
TGTGCCAGCTCACAGACAGGGACTGGACAAGAGACCCAGTACTTC
>NA|TRBV7-9|NA|TRBJ2-3
CASSFSGRSDTQYF
TGTGCCAGCAGCTTCTCGGGACGTTCAGATACGCAGTATTTT
>TRBD1|TRBV20-1|NA|TRBJ2-1
CSAREGQGAIEQFF
TGCAGTGCTAGGGAGGGACAGGGGGCTATTGAGCAGTTCTTC
>NA|TRBV20-1|NA|TRBJ2-5
CSAFPRGVSSQQYF
TGCAGTGCTTTTCCTAGGGGTGTATCCTCCCAGCAGTACTTC
>TRBD1|TRBV7-2|NA|TRBJ2-7
CASSFPTGQSSEQYF
TGTGCCAGCAGCTTCCCTACGGGACAGTCTAGCGAGCAGTACTTC
>TRBD1|TRBV6-5|NA|TRBJ1-2
CATRQGLNYGYTF
TGTGCGACTAGACAGGGGTTGAACTATGGCTACACCTTC
>TRBD2|TRBV5-5|few|TRBJ2-5
CASSSPPGSGGQVTQYF
TGTGCCAGCAGCTCCCCCCCGGGTAGCGGGGGGCAAGTGACCCAGTACTTC
>NA|TRBV20-1|NA|TRBJ2-3
CSASRTMGTDTQYF
TGCAGTGCTAGTCGGACAATGGGCACAGATACGCAGTATTTT
>TRBD1|TRBV6-5|NA|TRBJ1-2
CASSIRDRGFYGYTF
TGTGCCAGCAGTATCAGGGACAGGGGGTTCTATGGCTACACCTTC
>NA|TRBV4-3|few|TRBJ2-6
CASSQDLMRSSGANVLTF
TGCGCCAGCAGCCAAGATTTAATGCGGAGCTCTGGGGCCAACGTCCTGACTTTC
>NA|TRBV5-1|few|TRBJ2-5
CASSLGRQRILQTQYF
TGCGCCAGCAGCTTAGGCCGACAGCGGATCCTCCAGACCCAGTACTTC
>NA|TRBV5-5|few|TRBJ2-1
CASSLPGGGEQFF
TGTGCCAGCAGCTTGCCGGGGGGCGGTGAGCAGTTCTTC
>TRBD1|TRBV12-3/TRBV12-4|few|TRBJ1-2
CASTGQGGYGYTF
TGTGCCAGCACCGGACAGGGCGGCTATGGCTACACCTTC
>TRBD1|TRBV19|NA|TRBJ2-4
CASSPNTGGRYIQYF
TGTGCCAGTAGTCCGAATACAGGGGGCCGGTACATTCAGTACTTC
>NA|TRBV7-2|NA|TRBJ2-3
CASSFRRTTDTQYF
TGTGCCAGCAGCTTTCGGCGGACCACAGATACGCAGTATTTT